The 16 T cell receptor beta chains reported below all come from one sample, sequenced in a study of early T cells in non-severe SARS-CoV-2 infection (dated by TCRdb to about 2021). The library relied on 5' RACE. These reads were obtained on a NextSeq 500. TCRdb reran the public reads through fastp at Q25 and MiXCR, keeping productive beta chains. Entries that share a CDR3 protein sequence are merged under the most common genes and DNA. Across this sample there are around 76,000 distinct CDR3 sequences, with 11% seen only once. 4% to 5% of the sample is taken by the ten largest. Sequenced material: whole blood. The receptors stem from an adult who was a healthcare worker with PCR-confirmed SARS-CoV-2 infection or an uninfected control (not recorded which).

This chain joins TRBV7-9 and TRBJ1-5; the D is unclear. This CDR3 has 14 amino acids. Germline CDR1 reads SEHNR; CDR2 reads FQNEAQ (reference sequence). V was shortened by 0 bases and J by 5 bases, with 8 bases between the two germline ends. DNA of the CDR3: TGTGCCAGCAGCTTAGCGTGGACCGATCAGCCCCAGCATTTT. The encoded protein is CASSLAWTDQPQHF.

This clonotype was picked up many times. V usage is TRBV19 and J usage is TRBJ2-2; 7 nucleotides align to TRBD1. V lost 3 bases, J lost 6 bases, and 1 base stayed unmatched. Germline V gene lookup returns CDR1 LNHDA and CDR2 SQIVND (reference sequence). CDR3 length: 13 residues. As DNA, the CDR3 is TGTGCCAGTAGTATTAGGGGGCCCGGGGAGCTGTTTTTT. Encoded protein: CASSIRGPGELFF.

The sample holds many counts of this clonotype. The rearrangement joins TRBV6-1 to TRBJ2-7, with D possibly TRBD2 on 6 matching bases. This CDR3 is built from 15 residues. Trimming removed 3 bases from V and 6 bases from J, with 18 bases in between. Looked up from germline, CDR1 is MNHNS and CDR2 is SASEGT. As DNA, the CDR3 is TGTGCCAGCAGTGAGGAGGGTCAGGGTTCGGTCGAGCAGTACTTC. Translated: CASSEEGQGSVEQYF.

Ten or more counts support this clonotype. The CDR3 region has the DNA TGTGCCAGCAGTCCGAACCAGGGGGCCTACAATGAGCAGTTCTTC. Translation: CASSPNQGAYNEQFF. The chain has TRBV7-6 and TRBJ2-1, with 7 bases matching TRBD1. V lost 6 bases and J lost 2; bases outside the gene matches: 7. The CDR3 has 15 amino acids. Germline V gene lookup returns CDR1 SGHVS and CDR2 FNYEAQ.

Points on this clonotype: A much larger clone sits a single nucleotide away, making a read error possible. The rearrangement links TRBV19 to TRBJ2-1; TRBD2 might be the D (6 bases). CDR3 size: 16 residues. Germline lookup yields CDR1 LNHDA and CDR2 SQIVND (reference sequence). The CDR3 sequence is CASSPGSGGSYNERFF. In DNA, the CDR3 is TGTGCCAGTAGTCCCGGGAGCGGAGGGTCCTACAATGAGCGGTTCTTC.

About this clonotype: One junction end disagrees with the germline gene, perhaps due to a read error. This chain uses TRBV18 with TRBJ1-5, with D unresolved. The CDR3 length is 14 residues. Germline CDR1 and CDR2: KGHSH and LQKENI. DNA for the CDR3: TGTGCCAGCTCACCGACGACTAGTAATCAGCACCAGCATTTT. Its protein product is CASSPTTSNQHQHF.

In its sample, this clonotype was seen many times. The chain recombines TRBV7-3 with TRBJ2-7, with D maybe TRBD1 (6 bases). Trimming took off 2 bases at V and 5 bases at J, with 10 bases between the two ends. Germline-derived CDR1 and CDR2 are SGHTA and FQGTGA. The CDR3 consists of 13 residues. CDR3 loop: CASSLSGAHEQYF. The CDR3 DNA reads TGTGCCAGCAGCTTATCAGGGGCCCACGAGCAGTACTTC.

The chain links TRBV7-9 to TRBJ1-4, with 7 bases matching TRBD1. V shed 1 base and J 7 bases; nucleotides not matched to a gene: 3. The CDR3 sequence is 14 residues long. CDR1 and CDR2 from the germline V gene are SEHNR and FQNEAQ (reference sequence). The CDR3 sequence: CASSLGQGPEKLFF. The CDR3 DNA sequence: TGTGCCAGCAGCTTAGGACAGGGTCCTGAAAAACTGTTTTTT.

V is TRBV7-9 and J is TRBJ2-2, with TRBD1 matching over 10 bases. Germline CDR1 and CDR2: SEHNR and FQNEAQ (reference sequence). The CDR3 contains 16 residues. Unmatched junction bases numbered 9, after V lost 6 bases and J lost 5 bases. The CDR3 DNA reads TGTGCCAGCAGAGAGACCGGGACAGGGGATACCGGGGAGCTGTTTTTT. Protein: CASRETGTGDTGELFF.

V and J are TRBV20-1 and TRBJ1-2; no clear D gene. Trimming stripped 3 bases from V and 6 bases from J, with 14 bases between. The CDR3 runs to 13 residues. The V gene's germline CDR1 is DFQATT and CDR2 SNEGSKA (reference sequence). The CDR3, as DNA: TGCAGTGCTAGTGCCAGGAGAGAGGATGGCTACACCTTC. Translated: CSASARREDGYTF.

Remarks on this clonotype: This may arise from a read error, as a much more abundant clone is one base away. DNA for the CDR3: TGCGCCAGCAGTTTTGGACAGGGAGGCTATGACTACACCTTC. Translated: CASSFGQGGYDYTF. V usage is TRBV5-1 and J usage is TRBJ1-2, with 8 bases identical to TRBD1. Germline CDR1 SGHRS, CDR2 YFSETQ. The CDR3 covers 14 residues.

This rearrangement joins TRBV5-4 to TRBJ1-2; the match to TRBD1 covers 8 bases. The V and J ends lost 0 bases and 6 bases, in that order; junction bases with no gene match: 4. The CDR3 has 14 residues. Germline CDR1 and CDR2: SGHNT and YYREEE (reference sequence). Here the CDR3 DNA reads TGTGCCAGCAGCTTGGCCCAGGGGGCTGATGGCTACACCTTC. It codes for CASSLAQGADGYTF.

This clonotype was seen a handful of times. The chain is built from TRBV7-9 and TRBJ1-1; TRBD1 might be the D (5 bases). V dropped 7 bases and J dropped 7 bases, with 22 bases sitting between them. Germline CDR1 reads SEHNR; CDR2 reads FQNEAQ (reference sequence). The CDR3 loop spans 15 amino acids. This chain's CDR3 is CASILSLPGQHEAFF. The DNA for the CDR3 is TGTGCCAGCATCCTTTCCCTCCCGGGGCAACATGAAGCTTTCTTT.

This clonotype occurred many times. The chain uses TRBV6-2 or TRBV6-3 and TRBJ1-2; no reliable D call. The V end was cut by 5 bases, the J end by 4 bases, with 8 bases between. Germline V gene lookup returns CDR1 MNHEY and CDR2 SVGEGT. The CDR3 has 12 residues. CDR3 in DNA: TGTGCCAGCAGTCAGTACAGCTATGGCTACACCTTC. It specifies CASSQYSYGYTF.

This clonotype was seen ten or more times. This chain joins TRBV20-1 and TRBJ1-5, with D hard to call. V gave up 1 base and J gave up 0 bases, with 10 bases separating them. Germline lookup yields CDR1 DFQATT and CDR2 SNEGSKA (reference sequence). The CDR3 is 15 residues long. The CDR3 protein is CSARAGSDSNQPQHF. Here the CDR3 DNA reads TGCAGTGCTAGAGCGGGCTCCGATAGCAATCAGCCCCAGCATTTT.

Written as DNA, the CDR3 is TGTGCCAGCAGCCCCAGTAAACCAGAAGCCAAAAACATTCAGTACTTC. Protein: CASSPSKPEAKNIQYF. This chain joins TRBV7-9 and TRBJ2-4; no clear D gene. The length of the CDR3 is 16 residues. The germline V gene has CDR1 SEHNR and CDR2 FQNEAQ (reference sequence). Trimming removed 5 bases at V and 0 bases at J, with 14 bases between.